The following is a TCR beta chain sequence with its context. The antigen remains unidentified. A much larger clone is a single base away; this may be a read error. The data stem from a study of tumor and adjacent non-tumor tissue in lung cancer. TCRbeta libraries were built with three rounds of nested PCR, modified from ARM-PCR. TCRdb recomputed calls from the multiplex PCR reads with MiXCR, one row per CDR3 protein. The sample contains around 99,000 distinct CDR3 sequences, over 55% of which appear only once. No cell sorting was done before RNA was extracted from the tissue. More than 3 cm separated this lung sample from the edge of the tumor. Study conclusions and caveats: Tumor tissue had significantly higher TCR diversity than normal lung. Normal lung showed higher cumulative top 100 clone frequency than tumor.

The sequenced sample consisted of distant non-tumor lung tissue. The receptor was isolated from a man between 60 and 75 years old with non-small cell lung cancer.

The CDR3 coding sequence is TGCCCCAGCAGCACACAGGTTTCCTCCTACGAGCAGTACTTC. Its translation: CPSSTQVSSYEQYF. V and J are TRBV5-1 and TRBJ2-7; maybe TRBD1 (5 bases). This CDR3 is 14 amino acids long. CDR1 is SGHRS and CDR2 is YFSETQ in the germline V gene.